The sequence of this T cell receptor beta chain was determined in a study of T cell changes during pregnancy in multiple sclerosis (dated by TCRdb to about 2019). Context from the whole study: The study looked at changes in the T cell repertoire across pregnancy in women with multiple sclerosis.

Remarks on this clone: The antigen it binds to is not known. Per-base qualities were not stored, and no clone one base away is much larger.

The V end gives up 3 bases and the J end 3 bases, leaving 12 bases in the junction not matched to a gene. Reading from cysteine to phenylalanine, the CDR3 counts 16 amino acids. The kept DNA is CDR3 alone, 48 bases in frame from the first base. For CDR1 and CDR2, the germline V gene (reference sequence) lists SGHNT and YYREEE. Libraries were constructed by the immunoSEQ multiplex PCR assay. This immuneACCESS table, as held by TCRdb, lists in-frame sequences with V and J called but not all clones. Of the missing ones, under half trace to an unresolved V gene in checked studies; the others have no known cause. The table for this sample lists tens of thousands of clones; around 92% of them were counted only once. Approximately 2% of the sample rests with the top ten.

The V and J genes are TRBV5-4 and TRBJ2-7; 7 nucleotides in the junction match TRBD1. The sample in question was peripheral blood, obtained after pregnancy. This clonotype was obtained from a female donor with multiple sclerosis, enrolled in a pregnancy study. The DNA reads as follows: TGTGCCAGCAGCTCAGACCATGATGGGACAGTCTACGAGCAGTACTTC. This gives the protein CASSSDHDGTVYEQYF.